This TCR beta chain comes out of a study of blood T cell repertoires in COVID-19. Resolution of symptoms, clearance, or two negative PCRs was present in recovered Cohort 3 donors. The V gene lost 3 bases and the J gene lost 1 base, with 3 bases spanning the gap. Germline values: CDR1 SGHVS, CDR2 FQNEAQ. The CDR3 totals 13 residues. Sequencing used immunoSEQ multiplex PCR; TCRdb keeps in-frame clones, though not all of them. The profile shows around 330,000 clones, roughly 90% of them singletons. The sequenced sample consisted of PBMCs or T cells enriched from blood (not recorded which). The source of this sequence is a man aged 55 to 70 who had recovered from COVID-19. The chain couples TRBV7-8 to TRBJ2-2; D is uncertain. CDR3 protein: CASSLRNTGELFF. The CDR3 DNA is TGTGCCAGCAGCTTGCGGAACACCGGGGAGCTGTTTTTT.